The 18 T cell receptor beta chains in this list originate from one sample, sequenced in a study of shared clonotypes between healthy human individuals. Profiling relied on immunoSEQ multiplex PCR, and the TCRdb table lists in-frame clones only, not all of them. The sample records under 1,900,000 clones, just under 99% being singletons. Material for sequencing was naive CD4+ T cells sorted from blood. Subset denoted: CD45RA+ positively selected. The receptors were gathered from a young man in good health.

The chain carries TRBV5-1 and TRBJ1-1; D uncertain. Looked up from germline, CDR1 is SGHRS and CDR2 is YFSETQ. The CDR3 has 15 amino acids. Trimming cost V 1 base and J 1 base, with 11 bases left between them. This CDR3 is CASSLPEGPNTEAFF. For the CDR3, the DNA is TGCGCCAGCAGCTTGCCGGAGGGCCCGAACACTGAAGCTTTCTTT.

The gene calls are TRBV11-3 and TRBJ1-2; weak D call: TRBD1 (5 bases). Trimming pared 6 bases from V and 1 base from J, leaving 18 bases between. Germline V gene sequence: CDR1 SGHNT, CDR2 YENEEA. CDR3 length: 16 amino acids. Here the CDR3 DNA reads TGTGCCAGCAGGGGACCAGGATACCGCTGTAACTATGGCTACACCTTC. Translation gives CASRGPGYRCNYGYTF.

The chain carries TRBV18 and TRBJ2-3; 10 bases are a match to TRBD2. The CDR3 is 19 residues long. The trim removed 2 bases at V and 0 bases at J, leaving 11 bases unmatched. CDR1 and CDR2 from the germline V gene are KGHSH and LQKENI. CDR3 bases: TGTGCCAGCTCACCAAATCTTATCGGACTAGCGGAGAGCACAGATACGCAGTATTTT. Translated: CASSPNLIGLAESTDTQYF.

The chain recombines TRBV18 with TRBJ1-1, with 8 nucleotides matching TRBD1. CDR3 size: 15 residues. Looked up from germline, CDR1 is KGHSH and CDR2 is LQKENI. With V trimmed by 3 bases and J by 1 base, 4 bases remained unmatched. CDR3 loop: CASSPTQGANTEAFF. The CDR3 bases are TGTGCCAGCTCACCCACCCAGGGGGCGAACACTGAAGCTTTCTTT. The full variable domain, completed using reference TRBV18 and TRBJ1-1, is NAGVMQNPRHLVRRRGQEARLRCSPMKGHSHVYWYRQLPEEGLKFMVYLQKENIIDESGMPKERFSAEFPKEGPSILRIQQVVRGDSAAYFCASSPTQGANTEAFFGQGTRLTVV.

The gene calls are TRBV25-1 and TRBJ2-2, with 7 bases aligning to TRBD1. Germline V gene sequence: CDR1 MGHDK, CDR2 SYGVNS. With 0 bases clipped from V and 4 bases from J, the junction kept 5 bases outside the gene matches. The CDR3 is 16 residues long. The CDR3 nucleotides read TGTGCCAGCAGTGAATATGGGACAGCCCTCACCGGGGAGCTGTTTTTT. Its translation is CASSEYGTALTGELFF.

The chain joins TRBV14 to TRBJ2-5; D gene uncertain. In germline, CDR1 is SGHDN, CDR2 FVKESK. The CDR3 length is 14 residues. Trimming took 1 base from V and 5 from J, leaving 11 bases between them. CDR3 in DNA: TGTGCCAGCAGCCAAGCGACAATTCGCGAGACCCAGTACTTC. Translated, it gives CASSQATIRETQYF.

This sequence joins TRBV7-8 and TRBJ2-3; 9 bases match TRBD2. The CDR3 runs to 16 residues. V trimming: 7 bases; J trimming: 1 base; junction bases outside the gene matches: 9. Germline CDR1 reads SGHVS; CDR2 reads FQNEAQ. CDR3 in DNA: TGTGCCAGCACCCTCCGGGTAGCGGGGGGCACAGATACGCAGTATTTT. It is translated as CASTLRVAGGTDTQYF.

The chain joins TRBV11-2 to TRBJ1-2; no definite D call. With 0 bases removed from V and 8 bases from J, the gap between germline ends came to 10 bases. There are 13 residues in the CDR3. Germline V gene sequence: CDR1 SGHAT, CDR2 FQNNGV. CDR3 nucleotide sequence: TGTGCCAGCAGCTTAGACGGGCCTCGAGGCTACACCTTC. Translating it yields CASSLDGPRGYTF.

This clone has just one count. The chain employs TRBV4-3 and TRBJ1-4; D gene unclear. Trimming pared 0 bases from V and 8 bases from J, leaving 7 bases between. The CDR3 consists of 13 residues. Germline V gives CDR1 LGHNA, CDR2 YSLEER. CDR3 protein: CASSQERREKLFF. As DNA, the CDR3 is TGCGCCAGCAGCCAAGAGAGACGAGAAAAACTGTTTTTT.

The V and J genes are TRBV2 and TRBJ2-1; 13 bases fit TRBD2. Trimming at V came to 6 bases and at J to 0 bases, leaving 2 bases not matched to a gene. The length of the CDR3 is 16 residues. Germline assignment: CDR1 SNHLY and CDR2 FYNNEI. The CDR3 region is CASRGTSGNSYNEQFF. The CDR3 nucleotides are TGTGCCAGCAGAGGGACTAGCGGGAACTCCTACAATGAGCAGTTCTTC.

The CDR3 DNA reads TGTGCCAGCAGTGATATTCCCGCCGAAGCTTTCTTT. This sequence encodes CASSDIPAEAFF. The rearrangement uses TRBV6-1 and TRBJ1-1; D unresolved. This CDR3 is 12 amino acids long. Per germline, CDR1 MNHNS and CDR2 SASEGT. With 3 bases removed from V and 8 bases from J, the gap between germline ends came to 10 bases.

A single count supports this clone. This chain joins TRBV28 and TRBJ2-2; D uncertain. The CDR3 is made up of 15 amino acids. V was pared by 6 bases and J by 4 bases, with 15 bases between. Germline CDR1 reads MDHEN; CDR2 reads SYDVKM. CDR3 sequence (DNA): TGTGCCAGCAGCCTCAGGTTGACGAGCACCGGGGAGCTGTTTTTT. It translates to CASSLRLTSTGELFF.

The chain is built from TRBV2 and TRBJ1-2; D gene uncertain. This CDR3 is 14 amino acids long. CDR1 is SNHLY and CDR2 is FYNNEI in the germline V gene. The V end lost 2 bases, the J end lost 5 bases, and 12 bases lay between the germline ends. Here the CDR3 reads CASSEWSVGYGYTF. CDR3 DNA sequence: TGTGCCAGCAGTGAATGGTCCGTTGGGTATGGCTACACCTTC.

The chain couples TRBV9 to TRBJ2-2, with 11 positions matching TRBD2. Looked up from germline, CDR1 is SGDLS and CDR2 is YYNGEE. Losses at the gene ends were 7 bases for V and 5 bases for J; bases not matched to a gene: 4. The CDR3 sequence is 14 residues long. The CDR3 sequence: CASARTSGTGELFF. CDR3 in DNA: TGTGCCAGCGCTCGGACTAGCGGGACCGGGGAGCTGTTTTTT.

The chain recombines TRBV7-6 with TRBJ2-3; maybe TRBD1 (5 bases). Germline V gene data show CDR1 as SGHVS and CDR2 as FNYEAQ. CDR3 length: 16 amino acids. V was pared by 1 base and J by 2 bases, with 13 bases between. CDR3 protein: CASSLEGFPSTDTQYF. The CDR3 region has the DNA TGTGCCAGCAGCTTAGAGGGGTTCCCTTCCACAGATACGCAGTATTTT.

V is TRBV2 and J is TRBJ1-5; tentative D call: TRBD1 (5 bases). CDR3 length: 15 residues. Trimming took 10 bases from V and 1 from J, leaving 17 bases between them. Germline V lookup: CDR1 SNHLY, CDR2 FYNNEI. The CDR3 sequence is CATHPDRDSNQPQHF. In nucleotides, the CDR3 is TGTGCCACCCACCCGGACCGGGACAGCAATCAGCCCCAGCATTTT.

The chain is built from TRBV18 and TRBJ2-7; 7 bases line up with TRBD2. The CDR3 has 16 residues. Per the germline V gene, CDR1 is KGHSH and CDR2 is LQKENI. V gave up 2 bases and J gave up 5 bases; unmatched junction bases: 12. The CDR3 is CASSPRPSGGWDEQYF. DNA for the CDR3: TGTGCCAGCTCACCAAGGCCTAGCGGAGGGTGGGACGAGCAGTACTTC.

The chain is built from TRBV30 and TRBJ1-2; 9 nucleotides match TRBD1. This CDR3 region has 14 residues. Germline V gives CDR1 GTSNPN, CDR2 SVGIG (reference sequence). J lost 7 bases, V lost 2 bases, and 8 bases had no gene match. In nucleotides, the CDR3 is TGTGCCTGGAGTAGACAGGGGACAGGGAGTGGCTACACCTTC. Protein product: CAWSRQGTGSGYTF. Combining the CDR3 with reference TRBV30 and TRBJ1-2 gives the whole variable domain SQTIHQWPATLVQPVGSPLSLECTVEGTSNPNLYWYRQAAGRGLQLLFYSVGIGQISSEVPQNLSASRPQDRQFILSSKKLLLSDSGFYLCAWSRQGTGSGYTFGSGTRLTVV.